This T cell receptor beta chain was found in a study of blood T cell repertoires in COVID-19 (dated by TCRdb to between 2020 and 2021). At the level of the whole study: Samples covering the acute and convalescent phases of COVID-19 were provided by collaborators in the United States, Italy and Spain. The prospective study material was composed of cDNA or gDNA derived from T cells, B-cell-depleted T cells, or PBMCs. The dataset comprised deeply sampled blood TCRbeta repertoires from subjects exposed to, actively infected with, or recovered from COVID-19. The repertoires were released in a freely available public database meant as a resource for research on the immune response to SARS-CoV-2. The samples were drawn from two sources: the first 160 participants of the ongoing ImmuneRACE study, and 1,200 or so subjects contributed by 6 global collaborators. Sample metadata almost always included a de-identified subject ID, COVID-19 status, age in years and sex. Where HLA class I and class II types were available, the types were taken from metadata supplied by the sample provider, not from assay-based typing. Study-wide conclusions, independent of this receptor: The amount of clinical and demographic metadata varied by source and participant and was provided uncurated.

Whole blood was collected in K2EDTA tubes by collaborating institutions according to the institutions' own protocols. For TCRbeta analysis, collaborators shipped samples as frozen whole blood, isolated PBMCs, or DNA extracted from either of those sample types. Relative to germline, V is missing 6 bases and J is missing 7 bases, with 5 bases of the junction outside any gene match. Based on the germline V gene, the CDR1 and CDR2 sequences are MRHNA and SNTAGT. Counted from cysteine to phenylalanine, this CDR3 has 13 amino acids. The kept DNA is CDR3 alone, 39 bases in frame from the first base. The immunoSEQ Assay, a bias-controlled multiplex PCR, was used to amplify TCRbeta CDR3 regions from genomic DNA. As for how the authors treated the data: Nucleated cell counts per sample were estimated from amplification of reference gene primers within the assay. Sequence reads were collapsed and filtered to measure the absolute abundance of every unique TCRbeta CDR3 rearrangement. For each sample, productive Simpson clonality was calculated by taking the square root of Simpson's diversity index across productive rearrangements. Here the immuneACCESS table is served through TCRdb, limited to in-frame sequences with V and J called. Missing clones are a known gap in these copies; in checked studies unresolved V genes cover under half, and the rest lacks a known reason. V and J calls and clone size follow that table, whereas D and trimming were derived from the DNA. In this sample the table shows about 82,000 clones, 80% to 90% of which occur a single time. Clones ranked in the top ten supply approximately 15% of the sample.

A remark on this clone: Its antigen target is currently unknown. The sample holds no much larger clone one base away, and base qualities are not on file.

The sequencing sample was made of peripheral blood. The rearrangement combines TRBV6-4 with TRBJ1-2, with 10 central nucleotides matching TRBD1. This receptor was obtained from a woman in her sixties or seventies with acute or convalescent COVID-19. The nucleotides are TGTGCCAGCAGACCGGGACAGGGGATTGGCTACACCTTC. It codes for CASRPGQGIGYTF.